The 27 T cell receptor beta chains reported below all come from one sample, sequenced in a study of Graves' ophthalmopathy and Graves' hyperthyroidism. Scientists amplified the TCR beta CDR3 regions from RNA transcripts. Investigators did first-round RT-PCR with HTBI primers, then second-round multiplex PCR. TCRdb reprocessed the multiplex PCR reads via MiXCR and lists one record per CDR3 protein. The profile shows 350,000 to 450,000 distinct CDR3 sequences, over 20% of them singletons. Specimen: peripheral blood. The receptors were gathered from a woman aged 18-29 years with stable Graves' hyperthyroidism.

V and J are TRBV6-1 and TRBJ1-6; D possibly corresponds to TRBD1 (5 bases). CDR3 size: 14 residues. Trimming shortened V by 5 bases and J by 8 bases, and 13 bases separated the two germline ends. Germline V lookup: CDR1 MNHNS, CDR2 SASEGT. The CDR3 loop is CASSRQLSDSPLHF. The CDR3 DNA sequence: TGTGCCAGCAGTCGACAGTTATCCGATTCACCCCTCCACTTT.

The genes are TRBV4-1 and TRBJ1-3, with a weak D call TRBD1 (5 bases). With 0 bases removed from V and 4 bases from J, the gap between germline ends came to 10 bases. Germline lookup yields CDR1 MGHRA and CDR2 YSYEKL. There are 15 residues in the CDR3. CDR3 coding DNA: TGCGCCAGCAGCCAAGATGGGGCAGGCGGAAACACCATATATTTT. Translating gives CASSQDGAGGNTIYF.

This clonotype came up many times. The chain has TRBV7-9 and TRBJ1-6; TRBD1 agrees at 9 bases. Germline V gives CDR1 SEHNR, CDR2 FQNEAQ (reference sequence). The CDR3 runs to 16 residues. The V gene end was trimmed by 5 bases and the J gene end by 9 bases; junction bases not matched to a gene: 11. CDR3 in amino acids: CASSTTGGVISSPLHF. The CDR3 coding sequence is TGTGCCAGCAGCACAACAGGGGGCGTTATTAGTTCACCCCTCCACTTT.

This clonotype was counted ten times or more. The V gene is TRBV20-1, the J gene TRBJ1-1; TRBD1 might be the D (6 bases). The CDR3 has 15 amino acids. Looked up from germline, CDR1 is DFQATT and CDR2 is SNEGSKA (reference sequence). Trimming removed 0 bases from V and 5 bases from J, with 16 bases in between. The CDR3 DNA sequence: TGCAGTGCTAGAGAAAGGGGGGGGCTACCTACTGAAGCTTTCTTT. Translated: CSARERGGLPTEAFF.

This clonotype was counted ten times or more. V gene TRBV12-3 or TRBV12-4 combines with J gene TRBJ1-1; no firm D call. The CDR3 is 11 residues long. V was pared by 4 bases and J by 4 bases, with 4 bases between. In DNA form, the CDR3 reads TGTGCCAGCAGTTATGCCACTGAAGCTTTCTTT. Protein sequence: CASSYATEAFF.

The chain combines TRBV4-3 with TRBJ1-6; D possibly corresponds to TRBD1 (5 bases). V lost 0 bases and J 12 bases, leaving 18 bases between the germline ends. The CDR3 runs to 16 residues. CDR1 is LGHNA and CDR2 is YSLEER in the germline V gene. The CDR3 is CASSQDYGGMGLPLHF. The CDR3 region has the DNA TGCGCCAGCAGCCAAGATTACGGGGGAATGGGGTTACCCCTCCACTTT.

In the case of this clonotype: Compared with germline, one end of the junction differs, possibly owing to a read error. The J gene is TRBJ1-1, the V gene TRBV5-8; D might be TRBD1 (5 bases). The CDR3 loop spans 15 amino acids. Per the germline V gene, CDR1 is SGHTS and CDR2 is YDEGEE. This CDR3 is CASSLPGRLNTEALF. The CDR3 coding sequence is TGTGCCAGCAGCTTGCCGGGACGGCTGAACACTGAAGCTCTCTTT.

Many counts were recorded for this clonotype. The chain links TRBV7-3 to TRBJ2-2, with 9 bases that match TRBD1. With 11 bases clipped from V and 4 bases from J, the junction kept 5 bases outside the gene matches. The V gene's germline CDR1 is SGHTA and CDR2 FQGTGA. There are 13 residues in the CDR3. The CDR3 nucleotides are TGTGCCTCCCGGACAGGGGCCACCGGGGAGCTGTTTTTT. This gives the protein CASRTGATGELFF.

V and J are TRBV3-1 and TRBJ2-5, with a tentative D call TRBD2 (5 bases). The end of the DNA fits TRBJ2-7 better, so the J call may be wrong. Germline V gene sequence: CDR1 LGHDT, CDR2 YNNKEL (reference sequence). CDR3 size: 14 residues. CDR3 nucleotide sequence: TGTGCCAGCAGCCAAACCGGGAACGGATACGAGCAGTACTTC. Protein product: CASSQTGNGYEQYF.

This clonotype has ten or more counts. V usage is TRBV19 and J usage is TRBJ2-7; 11 positions agree with TRBD1. V was clipped by 8 bases and J by 7 bases; unmatched bases: 7. This CDR3 is 13 amino acids long. In germline, CDR1 is LNHDA, CDR2 SQIVND (reference sequence). This CDR3 reads CASRDRGTEEQYF. DNA of the CDR3: TGTGCCAGTCGGGACAGGGGGACGGAGGAGCAGTACTTC.

This clonotype was found many times. This rearrangement joins TRBV25-1 to TRBJ1-5; D is possibly TRBD1 (5 bases). This CDR3 spans 12 amino acids. The germline CDR1 and CDR2 sequences are MGHDK and SYGVNS. V lost 6 bases and J 3 bases, leaving 6 bases between the germline ends. DNA for the CDR3: TGTGCCAGCAGCAGGGCCAATCAGCCCCAGCATTTT. Translated, it gives CASSRANQPQHF.

In regard to this clonotype: Possible read error: a much larger clone is one base away. Because it lacks the conserved phenylalanine or tryptophan at the end, this CDR3 is likely a read error. The chain links TRBV9 to TRBJ1-2, with 9 bases lining up with TRBD1. CDR1 is SGDLS, CDR2 YYNGEE, per germline. The CDR3 is made up of 15 amino acids. Trimming at V came to 2 bases and at J to 4 bases, leaving 6 bases not matched to a gene. CDR3 sequence: CASSVGTGTFYGYTL. CDR3 nucleotide sequence: TGTGCCAGCAGCGTCGGGACAGGGACTTTCTATGGCTACACCCTC.

This clonotype was recorded at least ten times. This sequence joins TRBV12-3 or TRBV12-4 and TRBJ1-1, with D perhaps TRBD1 (6 bases). The V end was cut by 4 bases, the J end by 1 base, with 16 bases between. The CDR3 contains 16 residues. CDR3 nucleotide sequence: TGTGCCAGCAGTTCTGTGAACAGGGATGGGAACACTGAAGCTTTCTTT. It encodes CASSSVNRDGNTEAFF.

This clonotype was counted at least ten times. This chain links TRBV12-3 or TRBV12-4 with TRBJ2-5; D gene unclear. V was pared by 2 bases and J by 2 bases, with 9 bases between. This CDR3 has 14 amino acids. The CDR3 DNA reads as TGTGCCAGCAGTTTACTCGGGCAGCAAGAGACCCAGTACTTC. This gives the protein CASSLLGQQETQYF.

The chain has TRBV28 and TRBJ2-2, with D perhaps matching TRBD1 (6 bases). Germline V CDR1 and CDR2: MDHEN, SYDVKM. The length of the CDR3 is 14 residues. The ends were cut back, 8 bases at V and 1 base at J, with 11 bases in the middle. The CDR3 sequence: CASRKTGNTGELFF. DNA of the CDR3: TGTGCCAGCCGAAAGACAGGGAACACCGGGGAGCTGTTTTTT.

This clonotype has just a few counts. The rearrangement uses TRBV20-1 and TRBJ2-5, with TRBD2 matching 8 bases. In germline, CDR1 is DFQATT, CDR2 SNEGSKA (reference sequence). The CDR3 runs to 15 residues. V lost 4 bases, J lost 0 bases, and 7 bases stayed unmatched. The CDR3 nucleotides are TGCAGTGCTACACGACGGGGGGGGAACCAAGAGACCCAGTACTTC. Translation gives CSATRRGGNQETQYF.

V is TRBV2 and J is TRBJ2-5, with D unresolved. The germline V gene encodes CDR1 SNHLY and CDR2 FYNNEI. This CDR3 is built from 12 residues. V lost 8 bases, J lost 3 bases, and 10 bases lay in between. CDR3 nucleotide sequence: TGTGCCAGCTGCATAACTGAAGAGACCCAGTACTTC. It yields the protein CASCITEETQYF.

V is TRBV11-2 and J is TRBJ1-6; TRBD1 agrees at 11 bases. Germline CDR1 reads SGHAT; CDR2 reads FQNNGV. With 1 base clipped from V and 9 bases from J, the junction kept 2 bases outside the gene matches. The CDR3 loop spans 15 amino acids. CDR3 amino acids: CASSLVGQGASPLHF. Here the CDR3 DNA reads TGTGCCAGCAGCTTAGTCGGACAGGGGGCTTCACCCCTCCACTTT. Full variable domain (remainder filled in from reference TRBV11-2 and TRBJ1-6): EAGVAQSPRYKIIEKRQSVAFWCNPISGHATLYWYQQILGQGPKLLIQFQNNGVVDDSQLPKDRFSAERLKGVDSTLKIQPAKLEDSAVYLCASSLVGQGASPLHFGNGTRLTVT.

V and J are TRBV25-1 and TRBJ1-1; the D is unclear. Germline V gene sequence: CDR1 MGHDK, CDR2 SYGVNS. There are 14 residues in the CDR3. V lost 6 bases and J lost 6, with 17 bases in between. CDR3 DNA: TGTGCCAGCAGCCGACGGGCCAGCCGCGCTGAAGCTTTCTTT. Protein sequence: CASSRRASRAEAFF.

This clonotype was recorded a few times. The J gene is TRBJ2-2, the V gene TRBV19, with unresolved D. This CDR3 has 15 residues. The germline V gene has CDR1 LNHDA and CDR2 SQIVND (reference sequence). Trimming left V 3 bases short and J 4 bases short, with 12 bases between. The CDR3 coding sequence is TGTGCCAGTAGTATTGGCGCCCCCGGCACCGGGGAGCTGTTTTTT. Its protein is CASSIGAPGTGELFF.

The genes are TRBV10-3 and TRBJ1-3, with D possibly matching TRBD1 (6 bases). The V and J ends lost 2 bases and 0 bases respectively, with 8 bases between them. The CDR3 covers 15 residues. Germline-derived CDR1 and CDR2 are ENHRY and SYGVKD. The CDR3 nucleotides are TGTGCCATCAGTGAGGGACAGTTCTCTGGAAACACCATATATTTT. Its translation: CAISEGQFSGNTIYF.

This clonotype was seen many times. The rearrangement links TRBV4-1 to TRBJ1-1; D is perhaps TRBD1 (5 bases). The CDR3 has 14 amino acids. Trimming cost V 7 bases and J 4 bases, with 16 bases left between them. The germline CDR1 and CDR2 sequences are MGHRA and YSYEKL. CDR3 sequence: CASKAPGTLTEAFF. The CDR3 nucleotides read TGCGCCAGCAAAGCCCCCGGGACGCTCACTGAAGCTTTCTTT.

J is TRBJ1-5 and V is TRBV12-3 or TRBV12-4; D is possibly TRBD1 (6 bases). Trimming cost V 7 bases and J 4 bases, with 11 bases left between them. The CDR3 loop spans 13 amino acids. The CDR3 protein is CASIKGGNQPQHF. The CDR3 DNA is TGTGCCAGCATCAAGGGGGGTAATCAGCCCCAGCATTTT.

CDR3 residues: CASTSGTSNEKLFF. As DNA, the CDR3 is TGTGCCAGCACTTCCGGGACAAGTAATGAAAAACTGTTTTTT. The J gene is TRBJ1-4, the V gene TRBV2; weak D call: TRBD1 (6 bases). The CDR3 is 14 amino acids. Germline loops: CDR1 SNHLY, CDR2 FYNNEI. V lost 7 bases and J 4 bases, leaving 13 bases between the germline ends.

The table lists this clonotype with many counts. The chain links TRBV7-2 to TRBJ2-5, with 10 bases fitting TRBD2. This CDR3 comprises 16 residues. Germline loops: CDR1 SGHTA, CDR2 FQGNSA. V trimming: 3 bases; J trimming: 5 bases; junction bases outside the gene matches: 9. The CDR3 DNA reads TGTGCCAGCAGCTTTATGGGGGCTAGCGGGAGTGAGACCCAGTACTTC. Its protein is CASSFMGASGSETQYF.

This clonotype was observed many times. The chain carries TRBV30 and TRBJ1-2, with 12 bases matching TRBD1. The J segment lost 4 bases and the V segment lost 7 bases, leaving 10 bases of the junction unmatched. The CDR3 spans 15 residues. Germline-derived CDR1 and CDR2 are GTSNPN and SVGIG (reference sequence). This CDR3 reads CALEGQGARGYGYTF. The CDR3 nucleotides are TGTGCCTTGGAGGGACAGGGGGCGCGAGGCTATGGCTACACCTTC.

This clonotype was recorded at least ten times. The chain employs TRBV9 and TRBJ1-1, with D unclear. This CDR3 has 14 residues. In germline, CDR1 is SGDLS, CDR2 YYNGEE. V lost 0 bases, J lost 5 bases, and 11 bases lay in between. This CDR3 reads CASSVVTRPTEAFF. The CDR3 DNA reads TGTGCCAGCAGCGTAGTTACCCGGCCGACTGAAGCTTTCTTT. The full variable domain, its missing parts supplied by reference TRBV9 and TRBJ1-1, is DSGVTQTPKHLITATGQRVTLRCSPRSGDLSVYWYQQSLDQGLQFLIQYYNGEERAKGNILERFSAQQFPDLHSELNLSSLELGDSALYFCASSVVTRPTEAFFGQGTRLTVV.